This T cell receptor (beta chain) was recovered during a study of post-analysis software for immune sequencing data. On this clonotype: The target antigen is unknown.

Germline V gene sequence: CDR1 DFQATT, CDR2 SNEGSKA (reference sequence). V was clipped by 5 bases and J by 0 bases; unmatched bases: 7. The CDR3 length is 15 residues. Whole-study results and caveats: The study found TRBV5-6, TRBV5-1 and TRBV20-1 among five or six TRBV segments more frequent in patients than controls.

Unique molecular identifiers were present in the TCR beta cDNA libraries. TCRdb reanalysed the PCR reads using MiXCR and keeps one entry per CDR3 protein. The table includes some 370,000 distinct CDR3 sequences, roughly 36% detected once. The sample taken for sequencing was blood. This rearrangement joins TRBV20-1 to TRBJ2-1, with 7 positions matching TRBD1. This receptor was obtained from a girl aged 10-17 years with multiple sclerosis. In DNA form, the CDR3 reads TGCAGTGCTCGACGGGGACAGAGCTCCTACAATGAGCAGTTCTTC. This sequence encodes CSARRGQSSYNEQFF.